This T cell receptor (beta chain) was recorded in a study of T cell responses to AZD1222 COVID-19 vaccine. TCRdb's table, derived via immunoSEQ multiplex PCR, lists solely in-frame clones and lacks some. There are about 120,000 clones in the sample; 85% to 90% occur only once, and roughly 4% lies in the top ten. Study-level results: Repertoire samples came only from after the peak T cell response. CD4 TCRs linked to vaccination spanned spike, dominating at 160-218 and 743-854.

This clone was counted a few times. What it recognizes is unknown. This CDR3 has 11 amino acids. The germline CDR1 and CDR2 sequences are DFQATT and SNEGSKA (reference sequence). V was clipped by 6 bases and J by 1 base, with 5 bases between them. The source is an adult in good health. The specimen was peripheral blood, collected on day 0 of AZD1222 vaccination. The chain recombines TRBV20-1 with TRBJ2-3; D not certain. CDR3 sequence reads: CSAPGTDTQYF. As DNA, the CDR3 is TGCAGTGCACCCGGCACAGATACGCAGTATTTT.